These T cell receptor beta chains were read from a single sample in a study of blood T cell repertoires in COVID-19. Data came from immunoSEQ multiplex PCR; TCRdb stores just in-frame clones and leaves some out. The sample includes about 82,000 clones, around 67% of them seen just once. The sequenced sample was peripheral blood. Every receptor here comes from a human donor with acute or convalescent COVID-19. The donor label of this sample is uncertain. The CDR3 runs from the conserved cysteine through the conserved F or W. A D gene is named only where the DNA matches it firmly. A clone size is listed for some rows: how often the clone was seen (once, few, many), or a class if it is expanded.

clone_size d_call j_call v_call cdr3_length cdr3_aa cdr3_nt
NA TRBD2 TRBJ2-1 TRBV12-3/TRBV12-4 13 CASTLVAGREQFF TGTGCCAGCACCCTCGTAGCGGGAAGGGAGCAGTTCTTC
NA NA TRBJ2-1 TRBV6-6 14 CASSYEGRFNEQFF TGTGCCAGCAGTTACGAAGGGAGGTTCAATGAGCAGTTCTTC
NA TRBD2 TRBJ2-7 TRBV30 13 CAWAPGLAWEQYF TGTGCCTGGGCACCGGGACTAGCGTGGGAGCAGTACTTC
NA TRBD1 TRBJ1-3 TRBV3-1/TRBV3-2 14 CASSLTGSGNTIYF TGTGCCAGCAGCTTGACAGGGTCTGGAAACACCATATATTTT
once TRBD2 TRBJ2-7 TRBV7-2 15 CASSLTSGSNYEQYF TGTGCCAGCAGCCTCACTAGCGGGAGTAACTACGAGCAGTACTTC
NA TRBD1 TRBJ1-1 TRBV5-3 17 CARSLAGTGIISTEAFF TGTGCCAGAAGCTTGGCCGGGACAGGGATTATAAGCACTGAAGCTTTCTTT
NA NA TRBJ2-2 TRBV19 15 CASSALAGNTGELFF TGTGCCAGTAGTGCCTTGGCGGGGAACACCGGGGAGCTGTTTTTT
NA TRBD2 TRBJ2-3 TRBV19 19 CASSIGGLTGLAVSDTQYF TGTGCCAGTAGTATTGGGGGATTAACGGGACTAGCTGTATCAGATACGCAGTATTTT
NA NA TRBJ1-5 TRBV7-9 13 CASSHNDGQPQHF TGTGCCAGCAGCCACAATGACGGGCAGCCCCAGCATTTT
NA NA TRBJ2-5 TRBV6-5 14 CAISSTRGIETQYF TGTGCCATATCCTCAACTAGGGGGATAGAGACCCAGTACTTC
NA NA TRBJ1-6 TRBV27 15 CASSSDSLPNSPLHF TGTGCCAGCAGTTCGGACAGCCTTCCAAATTCACCCCTCCACTTT
NA TRBD1 TRBJ2-7 TRBV6-5 14 CASRGRDRPYEQYF TGTGCCAGCAGGGGACGGGACAGGCCCTACGAGCAGTACTTC
NA TRBD2 TRBJ2-2 TRBV3-1/TRBV3-2 17 CASSQDVGRERTGELFF TGTGCCAGCAGCCAAGATGTAGGGCGGGAGCGGACCGGGGAGCTGTTTTTT
few TRBD2 TRBJ2-1 TRBV6-1 16 CASSERLAGAYNEQFF TGTGCCAGCAGTGAACGACTAGCGGGAGCCTACAATGAGCAGTTCTTC
NA NA TRBJ2-3 TRBV18 13 CASSTGSTDTQYF TGTGCCAGCTCTACGGGTAGCACAGATACGCAGTATTTT
NA NA TRBJ1-2 TRBV6-5 14 CASSRTGGGYGYTF TGTGCCAGCAGTCGGACGGGAGGAGGGTATGGCTACACCTTC
few TRBD1 TRBJ2-7 TRBV6-6 14 CATLQRQGPVEQYF TGTGCCACCCTCCAACGACAGGGACCCGTCGAGCAGTACTTC
many TRBD1 TRBJ1-2 TRBV28 12 CASIQGARGYTF TGTGCCAGCATACAGGGGGCGCGGGGCTACACCTTC
NA TRBD1 TRBJ1-4 TRBV18 15 CASSPKGQANEKLFF TGTGCCAGCTCACCCAAAGGACAGGCCAATGAAAAACTGTTTTTT
NA TRBD1 TRBJ1-5 TRBV19 12 CASSKQGRPQHF TGTGCCAGTAGTAAACAGGGGAGGCCCCAGCATTTT
NA TRBD1 TRBJ2-3 TRBV14 16 CASSPDRGLRTDTQYF TGTGCCAGCAGCCCAGACAGGGGGCTGCGCACAGATACGCAGTATTTT
NA NA TRBJ2-5 TRBV19 13 CASSMNGLETQYF TGTGCCAGTAGTATGAACGGGTTAGAGACCCAGTACTTC
NA NA TRBJ2-2 TRBV24-1 15 CATSDLGRDTGELFF TGTGCCACCAGTGATTTGGGGAGAGACACCGGGGAGCTGTTTTTT
few NA TRBJ1-4 TRBV7-9 16 CASSPFREVTNEKLFF TGTGCCAGCAGCCCCTTCAGGGAGGTAACTAATGAAAAACTGTTTTTT
NA TRBD1 TRBJ2-2 TRBV10-1 13 CASMGTGTGELFF TGCGCCAGCATGGGGACAGGCACCGGGGAGCTGTTTTTT
medium-sized TRBD2 TRBJ2-1 TRBV19 16 CASRTLLAGGGYEQFF TGTGCCAGTAGGACTCTACTAGCGGGAGGAGGTTATGAGCAGTTCTTC
NA NA TRBJ1-5 TRBV28 13 CASIGRRNQPQHF TGTGCCAGCATAGGGAGGCGCAATCAGCCCCAGCATTTT
NA NA TRBJ1-5 TRBV30 12 CAWSGVDQPQHF TGTGCCTGGAGTGGAGTCGATCAGCCCCAGCATTTT
NA TRBD1 TRBJ1-1 TRBV5-4 16 CASRTGDRVMSTEAFF TGTGCCAGCAGGACAGGGGACAGGGTTATGAGCACTGAAGCTTTCTTT
NA TRBD2 TRBJ2-3 TRBV11-1 15 CASSLTSGLADTQYF TGTGCCAGCAGCCTGACTAGCGGGCTTGCGGATACGCAGTATTTT
NA NA TRBJ2-1 TRBV7-2 16 CASRLPGDAAYNEQFF TGTGCCAGCAGACTCCCCGGGGATGCTGCCTACAATGAGCAGTTCTTC
NA TRBD2 TRBJ2-1 TRBV5-1 16 CASSEAGGPSYNEQFF TGCGCCAGCAGTGAAGCGGGAGGCCCATCCTACAATGAGCAGTTCTTC
NA TRBD1 TRBJ1-5 TRBV2 16 CASSRQGAGSNQPQHF TGTGCCAGCAGCCGACAGGGGGCAGGTAGCAATCAGCCCCAGCATTTT
NA TRBD1 TRBJ1-1 TRBV30 12 CAWDPTGTIAFF TGTGCCTGGGATCCGACAGGGACGATCGCTTTCTTT
NA TRBD1 TRBJ1-4 TRBV6-5 14 CASSSTGGFEKLFF TGTGCCAGCAGTTCGACAGGGGGCTTTGAAAAACTGTTTTTT
NA TRBD1 TRBJ1-3 TRBV7-9 16 CASSRQGPGSGNTIYF TGTGCCAGCAGCCGACAGGGTCCTGGCTCTGGAAACACCATATATTTT
NA TRBD2 TRBJ2-4 TRBV6-5 14 CASSRAGRENIQYF TGTGCCAGCAGCCGGGCGGGGAGGGAAAACATTCAGTACTTC
NA NA TRBJ1-6 TRBV5-6 14 CASSSGERDSPLHF TGTGCCAGCAGCTCGGGGGAGCGGGATTCACCCCTCCACTTT